Following are 10 T cell receptor beta chains from one sample sequenced in a study of stem cell transplantation in POMP-related autoinflammatory disease. Repertoires were generated with immunoSEQ multiplex PCR, while TCRdb's copy carries only in-frame clones and drops some. The table lists tens of thousands of clones, approximately 85% of them singletons. The sequences come from CD4+ T cells from PBMCs, collected before stem cell transplantation. These receptors all come from a human donor with POMP-related autoinflammation and immune dysregulation (PRAID).

The chain couples TRBV6-6 to TRBJ1-2, with a tentative D call TRBD1 (5 bases). CDR1 is MNHNY, CDR2 SVGAGI, per germline (reference sequence). The V and J ends lost 7 bases and 0 bases respectively, with 15 bases between them. The CDR3 totals 15 residues. The CDR3 DNA is TGTGCCAGCACCGAAGTCACAGGCTCTAACTATGGCTACACCTTC. Protein product: CASTEVTGSNYGYTF.

This clone was observed a single time. The chain employs TRBV7-9 and TRBJ2-5, with a weak D call TRBD1 (6 bases). This CDR3 is 16 amino acids long. Germline V gives CDR1 SEHNR, CDR2 FQNEAQ (reference sequence). V gave up 2 bases and J gave up 5 bases, with 18 bases separating them. The CDR3: CASSLPWTVRGETQYF. As DNA, the CDR3 is TGTGCCAGCAGCTTACCTTGGACAGTAAGGGGTGAGACCCAGTACTTC.

This clone was counted between two and nine times. The genes are TRBV7-9 and TRBJ1-3; a weak D match, TRBD1 (5 bases). Trimming stripped 5 bases from V and 6 bases from J, with 11 bases between. The CDR3 contains 13 residues. The germline CDR1 and CDR2 sequences are SEHNR and FQNEAQ (reference sequence). CDR3 protein: CASSPDIANTIYF. The CDR3 region has the DNA TGTGCCAGCAGCCCGGACATCGCAAACACCATATATTTT.

V and J are TRBV7-6 and TRBJ2-6; no clear D gene. Trimming removed 5 bases at V and 2 bases at J, with 7 bases between. There are 14 residues in the CDR3. Germline CDR1 reads SGHVS; CDR2 reads FNYEAQ. The CDR3: CASSPDPGANVLTF. The CDR3 DNA reads as TGTGCCAGCAGCCCCGATCCTGGGGCCAACGTCCTGACTTTC.

As regards this clone: This same CDR3 is encoded by further DNA sequences in the sample. The J gene is TRBJ2-1, the V gene TRBV28; D not resolved. The germline V gene has CDR1 MDHEN and CDR2 SYDVKM. With 1 base removed from V and 5 bases from J, the gap between germline ends came to 0 bases. This CDR3 has 11 amino acids. The CDR3 loop is CASSLYNEQFF. CDR3 DNA sequence: TGTGCCAGCAGTTTATACAATGAGCAGTTCTTC. The complete variable domain, with remaining parts taken from reference TRBV28 and TRBJ2-1, reads DVKVTQSSRYLVKRTGEKVFLECVQDMDHENMFWYRQDPGLGLRLIYFSYDVKMKEKGDIPEGYSVSREKKERFSLILESASTNQTSMYLCASSLYNEQFFGPGTRLTVL.

CDR3 DNA: TGTGCCATCGCGACTAGCGGGACCTACAATGAGCAGTTCTTC. Its protein is CAIATSGTYNEQFF. The chain is built from TRBV10-3 and TRBJ2-1, with 11 bases matching TRBD2. V was clipped by 8 bases and J by 2 bases; unmatched bases: 2. Per the germline V gene, CDR1 is ENHRY and CDR2 is SYGVKD. The CDR3 is 14 residues long.

This clone was seen only a few times. V gene TRBV2 combines with J gene TRBJ1-2; no reliable D call. CDR1 is SNHLY and CDR2 is FYNNEI in the germline V gene. This CDR3 comprises 11 residues. The ends were cut back, 4 bases at V and 4 bases at J, with 4 bases in the middle. The DNA for the CDR3 is TGTGCCAGCAGTGTAGGCTATGGCTACACCTTC. This sequence encodes CASSVGYGYTF.

The chain is built from TRBV4-2 and TRBJ1-1, with D unresolved. Trimming left V 0 bases short and J 4 bases short, with 12 bases between. This CDR3 contains 15 residues. Germline V gene sequence: CDR1 LGHNA, CDR2 YNFKEQ. CDR3: CASSQEGSSFTEAFF. The CDR3 bases are TGTGCCAGCAGCCAAGAAGGAAGCTCCTTCACTGAAGCTTTCTTT.

The CDR3 protein is CASSSGTPQYF. Written as DNA, the CDR3 is TGTGCCAGCAGCTCTGGGACACCCCAGTACTTC. This chain links TRBV7-2 with TRBJ2-5, with D possibly matching TRBD1 (6 bases). Germline CDR1 SGHTA, CDR2 FQGNSA. The V gene lost 4 bases and the J gene lost 9 bases, with 9 bases spanning the gap. The CDR3 contains 11 residues.

The chain joins TRBV12-5 to TRBJ2-3, with 8 bases that match TRBD2. Germline CDR1 and CDR2: LGHNT and FRNRAP. CDR3 length: 15 amino acids. Germline trimming cut 4 bases from V and 2 bases from J; bases unmatched to any gene: 5. The CDR3 loop reads CASGWRLAYTDTQYF. The DNA of the CDR3 is TGTGCTAGTGGTTGGAGACTAGCGTACACAGATACGCAGTATTTT. Looking up the rest from reference TRBV12-5 and TRBJ2-3 gives the full variable domain: DARVTQTPRHKVTEMGQEVTMRCQPILGHNTVFWYRQTMMQGLELLAYFRNRAPLDDSGMPKDRFSAEMPDATLATLKIQPSEPRDSAVYFCASGWRLAYTDTQYFGPGTRLTVL.